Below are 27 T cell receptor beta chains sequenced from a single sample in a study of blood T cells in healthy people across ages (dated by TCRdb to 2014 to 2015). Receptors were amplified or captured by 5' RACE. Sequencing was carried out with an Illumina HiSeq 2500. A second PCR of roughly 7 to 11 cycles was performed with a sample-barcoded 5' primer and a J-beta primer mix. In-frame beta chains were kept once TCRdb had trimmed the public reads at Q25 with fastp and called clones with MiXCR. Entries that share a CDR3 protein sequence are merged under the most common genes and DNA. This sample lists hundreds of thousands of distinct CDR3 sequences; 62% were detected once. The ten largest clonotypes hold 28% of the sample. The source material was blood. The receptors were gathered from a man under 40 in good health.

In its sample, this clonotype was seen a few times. CDR3 loop: CATKKPGQAQETQYF. The CDR3 coding sequence is TGTGCCACCAAAAAACCGGGACAGGCCCAAGAGACCCAGTACTTC. The rearrangement links TRBV10-3 to TRBJ2-5; 8 positions match TRBD1. Germline V gives CDR1 ENHRY, CDR2 SYGVKD. This CDR3 is built from 15 residues. V was pared by 10 bases and J by 1 base, with 11 bases of the junction left unmatched.

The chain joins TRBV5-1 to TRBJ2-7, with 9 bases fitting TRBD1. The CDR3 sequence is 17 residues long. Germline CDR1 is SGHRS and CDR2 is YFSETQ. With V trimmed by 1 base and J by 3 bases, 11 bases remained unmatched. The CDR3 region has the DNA TGCGCCAGCAGCTTGCGAACTTGGACAGGGGACGGCTACGAGCAGTACTTC. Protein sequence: CASSLRTWTGDGYEQYF.

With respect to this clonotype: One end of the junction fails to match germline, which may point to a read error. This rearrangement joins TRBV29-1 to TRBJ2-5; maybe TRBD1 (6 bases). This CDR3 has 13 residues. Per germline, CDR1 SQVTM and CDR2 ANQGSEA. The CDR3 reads CNVDETGWETQYF. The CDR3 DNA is TGCAACGTTGACGAAACAGGGTGGGAGACCCAGTACTTC.

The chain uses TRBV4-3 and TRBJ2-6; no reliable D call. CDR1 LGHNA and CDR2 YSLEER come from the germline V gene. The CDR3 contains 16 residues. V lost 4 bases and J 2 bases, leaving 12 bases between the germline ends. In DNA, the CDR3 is TGCGCCAGCAGCCCCCGGGCTGTAGCTGGGGCCAACGTCCTGACTTTC. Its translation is CASSPRAVAGANVLTF.

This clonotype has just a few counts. CDR3 loop: CASSTSGRSQETQYF. CDR3 nucleotide sequence: TGTGCCAGCAGCACCTCAGGACGGAGCCAAGAGACCCAGTACTTC. The chain joins TRBV9 to TRBJ2-5; no reliable D call. Germline values: CDR1 SGDLS, CDR2 YYNGEE. V dropped 4 bases and J dropped 1 base, with 14 bases sitting between them. This CDR3 comprises 15 residues.

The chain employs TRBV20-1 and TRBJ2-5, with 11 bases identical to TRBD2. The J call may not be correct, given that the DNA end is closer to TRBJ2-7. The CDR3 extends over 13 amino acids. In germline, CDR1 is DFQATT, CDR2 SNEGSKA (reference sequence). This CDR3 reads CSAGLAGIHEQYF. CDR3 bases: TGCAGTGCCGGACTAGCGGGCATCCACGAGCAGTACTTC.

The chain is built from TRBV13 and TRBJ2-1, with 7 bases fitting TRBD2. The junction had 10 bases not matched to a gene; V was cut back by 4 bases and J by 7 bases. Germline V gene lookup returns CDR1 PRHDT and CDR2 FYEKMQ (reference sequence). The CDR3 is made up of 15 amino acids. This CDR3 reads CASSSGLPPRNEQFF. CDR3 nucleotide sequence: TGTGCCAGCAGCTCGGGACTACCACCGAGGAATGAGCAGTTCTTC.

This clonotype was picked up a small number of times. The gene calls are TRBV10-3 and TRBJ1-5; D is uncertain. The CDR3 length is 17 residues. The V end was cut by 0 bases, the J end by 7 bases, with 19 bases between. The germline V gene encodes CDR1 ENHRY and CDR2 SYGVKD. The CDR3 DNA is TGTGCCATCAGTGAGTCGTCATCGGTAGTGGGCGGCCAGCCCCAGCATTTT. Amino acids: CAISESSSVVGGQPQHF.

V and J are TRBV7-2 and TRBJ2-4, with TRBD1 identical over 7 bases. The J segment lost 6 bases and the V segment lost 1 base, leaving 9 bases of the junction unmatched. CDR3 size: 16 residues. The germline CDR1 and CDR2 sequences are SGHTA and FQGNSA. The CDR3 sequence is CASSLDGAGGTNIQYF. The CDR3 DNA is TGTGCCAGCAGCTTAGACGGAGCAGGGGGTACAAACATTCAGTACTTC.

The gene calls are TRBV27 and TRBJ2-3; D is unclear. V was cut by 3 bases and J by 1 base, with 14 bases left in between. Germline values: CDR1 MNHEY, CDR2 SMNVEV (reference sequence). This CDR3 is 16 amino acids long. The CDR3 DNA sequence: TGTGCCAGCAGTTTTCGCCCGGGCACAGGCACAGATACGCAGTATTTT. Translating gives CASSFRPGTGTDTQYF.

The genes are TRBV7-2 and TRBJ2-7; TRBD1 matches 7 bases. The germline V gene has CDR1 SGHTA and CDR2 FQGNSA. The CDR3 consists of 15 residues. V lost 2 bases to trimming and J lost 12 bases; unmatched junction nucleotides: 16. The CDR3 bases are TGTGCCAGCAGCTTAATCACGCCAGGGGGTAGTTATCGGTACTTC. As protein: CASSLITPGGSYRYF. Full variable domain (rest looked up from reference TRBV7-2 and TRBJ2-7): GAGVSQSPSNKVTEKGKDVELRCDPISGHTALYWYRQSLGQGLEFLIYFQGNSAPDKSGLPSDRFSAERTGGSVSTLTIQRTQQEDSAVYLCASSLITPGGSYRYFGPGTRLTVT.

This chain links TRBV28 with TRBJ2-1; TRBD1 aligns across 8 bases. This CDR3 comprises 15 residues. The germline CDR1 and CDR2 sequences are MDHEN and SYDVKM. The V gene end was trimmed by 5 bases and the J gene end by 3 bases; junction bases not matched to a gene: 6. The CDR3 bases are TGTGCCAGCAGTACCGGGACAGGTTTCTACAATGAGCAGTTCTTC. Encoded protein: CASSTGTGFYNEQFF.

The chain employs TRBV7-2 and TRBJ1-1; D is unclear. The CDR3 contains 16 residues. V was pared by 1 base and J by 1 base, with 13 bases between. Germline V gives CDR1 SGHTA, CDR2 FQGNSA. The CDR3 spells CASSLVASLGNTEAFF. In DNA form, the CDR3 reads TGTGCCAGCAGCTTAGTAGCCAGCCTTGGGAACACTGAAGCTTTCTTT.

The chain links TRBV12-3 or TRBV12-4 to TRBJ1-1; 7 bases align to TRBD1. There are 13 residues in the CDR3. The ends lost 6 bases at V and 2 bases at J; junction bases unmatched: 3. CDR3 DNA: TGTGCCAGCAGCCGGGACAGTAACACTGAAGCTTTCTTT. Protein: CASSRDSNTEAFF.

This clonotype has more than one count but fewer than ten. The CDR3 DNA follows: TGTGCCAGCAGCTACACAACCCAAGCTAGCACAGATACGCAGTATTTT. Amino acid sequence: CASSYTTQASTDTQYF. The chain couples TRBV7-9 to TRBJ2-3, with D unclear. Trimming took 4 bases from V and 0 from J, leaving 14 bases between them. The germline V gene encodes CDR1 SEHNR and CDR2 FQNEAQ (reference sequence). This CDR3 is 16 amino acids long.

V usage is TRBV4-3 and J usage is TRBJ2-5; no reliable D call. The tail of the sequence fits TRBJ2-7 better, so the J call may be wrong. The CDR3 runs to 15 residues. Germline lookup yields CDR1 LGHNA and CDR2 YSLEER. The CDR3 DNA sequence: TGCGCCAGCAGCCAAGATATGAGACAAACCTACGAGCAGTACTTC. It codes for CASSQDMRQTYEQYF.

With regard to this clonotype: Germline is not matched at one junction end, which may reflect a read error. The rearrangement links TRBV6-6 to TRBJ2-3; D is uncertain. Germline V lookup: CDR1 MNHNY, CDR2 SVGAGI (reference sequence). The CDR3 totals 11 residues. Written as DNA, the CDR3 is TGTGCCACCAGTTTCTCAGATACGCAGTATTTT. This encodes CATSFSDTQYF.

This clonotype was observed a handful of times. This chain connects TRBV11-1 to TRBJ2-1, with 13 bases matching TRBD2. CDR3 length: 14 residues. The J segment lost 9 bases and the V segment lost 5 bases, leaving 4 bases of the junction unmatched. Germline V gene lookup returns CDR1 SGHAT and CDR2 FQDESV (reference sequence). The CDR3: CASSGTSGVAEQFF. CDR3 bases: TGTGCCAGCAGCGGGACTAGCGGGGTGGCTGAGCAGTTCTTC. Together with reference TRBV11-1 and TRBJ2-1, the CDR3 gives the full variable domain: EAEVAQSPRYKITEKSQAVAFWCDPISGHATLYWYRQILGQGPELLVQFQDESVVDDSQLPKDRFSAERLKGVDSTLKIQPAELGDSAMYLCASSGTSGVAEQFFGPGTRLTVL.

Written as DNA, the CDR3 is TGTGCCAGCAACGACTGGGGGAAAGAGACCCAGTACTTC. Encoded protein: CASNDWGKETQYF. The rearrangement links TRBV7-8 to TRBJ2-5; D may correspond to TRBD1 or TRBD2 (5 bases each). Trimming took 7 bases from V and 3 from J, leaving 12 bases between them. CDR1 and CDR2 from the germline V gene are SGHVS and FQNEAQ. The CDR3 contains 13 residues.

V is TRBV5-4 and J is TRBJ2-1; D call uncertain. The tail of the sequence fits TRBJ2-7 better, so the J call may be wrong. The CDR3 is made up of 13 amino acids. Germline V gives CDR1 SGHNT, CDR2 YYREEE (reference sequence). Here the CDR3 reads CASSLPQFDEQYF. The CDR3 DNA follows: TGTGCCAGCAGCTTACCTCAATTCGATGAGCAGTACTTC.

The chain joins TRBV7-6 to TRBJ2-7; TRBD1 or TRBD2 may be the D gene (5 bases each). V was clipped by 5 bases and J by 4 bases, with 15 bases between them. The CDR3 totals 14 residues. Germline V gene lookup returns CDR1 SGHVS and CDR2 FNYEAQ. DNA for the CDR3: TGTGCCAGCAGCCTCCGGGACGCTTTGTACGAGCAGTACTTC. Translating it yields CASSLRDALYEQYF.

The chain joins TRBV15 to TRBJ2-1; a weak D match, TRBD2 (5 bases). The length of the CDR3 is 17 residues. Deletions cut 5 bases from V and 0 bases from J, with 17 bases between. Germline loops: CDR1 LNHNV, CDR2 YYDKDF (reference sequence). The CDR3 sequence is CATSPIGITSSYNEQFF. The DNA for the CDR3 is TGTGCCACCAGCCCCATCGGGATAACCAGCTCCTACAATGAGCAGTTCTTC.

DNA for the CDR3: TGTGCCACCCGAGACAGGGATTCAGATACGCAGTATTTT. Translated: CATRDRDSDTQYF. The chain links TRBV24-1 to TRBJ2-3; TRBD1 matches at 7 bases. The CDR3 consists of 13 residues. Losses at the gene ends were 9 bases for V and 4 bases for J; bases not matched to a gene: 6. Germline V gene data show CDR1 as KGHDR and CDR2 as SFDVKD.

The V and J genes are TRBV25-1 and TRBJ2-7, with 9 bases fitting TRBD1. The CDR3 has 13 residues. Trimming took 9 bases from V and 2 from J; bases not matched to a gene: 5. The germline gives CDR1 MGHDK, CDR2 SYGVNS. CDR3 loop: CARGQGPTYEQYF. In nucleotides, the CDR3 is TGTGCCAGGGGACAGGGTCCAACCTACGAGCAGTACTTC.

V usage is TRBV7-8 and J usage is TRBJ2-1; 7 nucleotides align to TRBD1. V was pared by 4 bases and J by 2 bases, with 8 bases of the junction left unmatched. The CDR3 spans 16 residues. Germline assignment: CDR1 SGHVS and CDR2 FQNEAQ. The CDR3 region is CASSSPTGTAYNEQFF. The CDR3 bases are TGTGCCAGCAGCTCCCCGACAGGGACAGCCTACAATGAGCAGTTCTTC.

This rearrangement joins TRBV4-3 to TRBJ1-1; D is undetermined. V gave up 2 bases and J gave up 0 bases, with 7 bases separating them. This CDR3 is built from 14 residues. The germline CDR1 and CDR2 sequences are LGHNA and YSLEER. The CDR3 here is CASSQTQMNTEAFF. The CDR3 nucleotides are TGCGCCAGCAGCCAAACACAGATGAACACTGAAGCTTTCTTT.

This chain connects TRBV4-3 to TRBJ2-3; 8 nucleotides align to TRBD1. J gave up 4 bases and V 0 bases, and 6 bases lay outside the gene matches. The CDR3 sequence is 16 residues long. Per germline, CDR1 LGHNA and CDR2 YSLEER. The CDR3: CASSQDLPGGSDTQYF. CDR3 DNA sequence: TGCGCCAGCAGCCAAGATCTGCCAGGGGGCTCAGATACGCAGTATTTT.